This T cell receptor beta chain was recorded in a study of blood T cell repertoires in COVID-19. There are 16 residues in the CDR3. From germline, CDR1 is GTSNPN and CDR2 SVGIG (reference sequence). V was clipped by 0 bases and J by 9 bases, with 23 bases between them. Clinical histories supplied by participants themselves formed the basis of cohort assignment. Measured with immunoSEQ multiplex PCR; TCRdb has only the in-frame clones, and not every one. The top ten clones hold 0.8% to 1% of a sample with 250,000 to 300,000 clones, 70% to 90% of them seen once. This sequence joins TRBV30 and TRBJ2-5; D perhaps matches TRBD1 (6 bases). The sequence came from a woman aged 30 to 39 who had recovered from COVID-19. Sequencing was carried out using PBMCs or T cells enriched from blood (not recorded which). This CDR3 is CAWSVRLPSRSGAQYF. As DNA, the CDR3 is TGTGCCTGGAGTGTACGCCTCCCGTCCCGATCAGGGGCCCAGTACTTC.